This T cell receptor beta chain derives from a study of blood T cell repertoires in COVID-19. Study as a whole: Samples taken during acute and convalescent COVID-19 were collected in the United States, Italy and Spain. Sources were T cells, B-cell-depleted T cells, or PBMCs; the material itself was cDNA or gDNA.

Original methodology: Amplifying reference gene primers gave estimates of nucleated cell counts. Method: immunoSEQ multiplex PCR; TCRdb's copy keeps in-frame clones and lacks some. The V and J calls and clone size are taken from that table; D and trimming were inferred from the DNA. The sample records around 50,000 clones, more than 70% being singletons. The V segment lost 4 bases and the J segment 4 bases; nucleotides outside the gene matches: 6. The CDR3 sequence is 16 residues long. Looked up from germline, CDR1 is MGHRA and CDR2 is YSYEKL. Sequencing was carried out using peripheral blood. The rearrangement links TRBV4-1 to TRBJ2-2; 10 nucleotides align to TRBD2. The sequence came from a middle-aged man with active COVID-19. CDR3 protein: CASSLRRTSGTGELFF. CDR3 nucleotides: TGCGCCAGCAGCCTTCGTAGGACTAGCGGCACCGGGGAGCTGTTTTTT.